The next 2 T cell receptor beta chains were all read from a single sample in a study of T-cell reconstitution after alpha-beta-depleted transplantation in children. Unique molecular identifiers were used in preparing the TCRbeta library. MiXCR, applied by TCRdb to the PCR reads, yields one record per CDR3 protein. In the table there are approximately 300,000 distinct CDR3 sequences, just over 7.5% of which are singletons. The study, taken as a whole, reports: T-cell counts and diversity at one year following transplant were attributed mainly to newly produced T cells.

These receptors lack a known antigen. The sequencing used peripheral blood, collected 360 days after TCRalphabeta/CD19-depleted stem cell transplant. All receptors derive from a female patient aged 2-9 years who had a stem cell transplant for Fanconi anemia, so the T cells may come from the graft donor.

There are many counts of this clonotype. The chain joins TRBV20-1 to TRBJ2-7, with 7 positions matching TRBD2. V trimming: 5 bases; J trimming: 0 bases; junction bases outside the gene matches: 4. Germline V gene lookup returns CDR1 DFQATT and CDR2 SNEGSKA (reference sequence). The CDR3 loop spans 13 amino acids. The CDR3 loop reads CSALAENSYEQYF. The CDR3 region has the DNA TGCAGTGCTCTAGCGGAAAACTCCTACGAGCAGTACTTC.

This clonotype was counted ten times or more. One junction end disagrees with the germline gene, perhaps due to a read error. The chain has TRBV12-3 or TRBV12-4 and TRBJ2-5, with 8 bases identical to TRBD2. This CDR3 has 12 amino acids. CDR3 DNA sequence: TGTGCCAGCAGTTTACTCGGGGGGGCCATAGGGTTC. Its translation is CASSLLGGAIGF.